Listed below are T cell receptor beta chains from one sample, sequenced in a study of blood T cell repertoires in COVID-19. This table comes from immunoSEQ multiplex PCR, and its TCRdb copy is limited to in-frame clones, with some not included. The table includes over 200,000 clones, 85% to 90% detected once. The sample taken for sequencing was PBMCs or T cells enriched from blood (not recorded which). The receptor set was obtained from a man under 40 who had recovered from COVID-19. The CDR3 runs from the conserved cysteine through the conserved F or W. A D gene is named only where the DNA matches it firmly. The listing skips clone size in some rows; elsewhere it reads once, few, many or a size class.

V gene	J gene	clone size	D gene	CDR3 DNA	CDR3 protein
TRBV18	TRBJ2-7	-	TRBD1	TGTGCCAGCTCACCTACGGGACAGGGCCCTTACGAGCAGTACTTC	CASSPTGQGPYEQYF
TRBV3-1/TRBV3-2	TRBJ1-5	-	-	TGTGCCAGCAGCCCTACCGGGACACCAAGCAATCAGCCCCAGCATTTT	CASSPTGTPSNQPQHF
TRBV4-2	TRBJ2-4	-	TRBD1	TGTGCCAGCAGCCAGGACAGGGGAGGGACCAAAAACATTCAGTACTTC	CASSQDRGGTKNIQYF
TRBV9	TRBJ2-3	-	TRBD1	TGTGCCAGCAGCGCCGGGACAGGGGTAACAGATACGCAGTATTTT	CASSAGTGVTDTQYF
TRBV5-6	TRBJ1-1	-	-	TGTGCCAGCAGCTTGGGAGCGGGTGAGGCTTTCTTT	CASSLGAGEAFF
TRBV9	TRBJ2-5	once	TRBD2	TGTGCCAGCAGCGTAGGGCTAGCGGGGGGCTTGGAGACCCAGTACTTC	CASSVGLAGGLETQYF
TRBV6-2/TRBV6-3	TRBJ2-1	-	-	TGTGCCAGCAGTTACCGGAGCGCCATCGGGGATGATGAGCAGTTCTTC	CASSYRSAIGDDEQFF
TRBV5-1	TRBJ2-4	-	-	TGCGCCAGCAGCTTGGTGCCAGGAATAGCCAAAAACATTCAGTACTTC	CASSLVPGIAKNIQYF
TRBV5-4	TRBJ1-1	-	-	TGTGCCAGCAGCTCCCTCAGGGAGGGTGGAGCTTTCTTT	CASSSLREGGAFF
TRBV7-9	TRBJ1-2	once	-	TGTGCCAGCAGCCCCCTTTATGGTCAGATCGGCTACACCTTC	CASSPLYGQIGYTF
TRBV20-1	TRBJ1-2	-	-	TGCAGTGCTAGCGGGGGCTATGGCTACACCTTC	CSASGGYGYTF
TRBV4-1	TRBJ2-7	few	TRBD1	TGCGCCAGCAGCCGCACGACAGGGGGATTATACGAGCAGTACTTC	CASSRTTGGLYEQYF
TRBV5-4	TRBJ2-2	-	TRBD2	TGTGCCAGCAGCTCGATAGCGGGGGGGCGTCGGACCGGGGAGCTGTTTTTT	CASSSIAGGRRTGELFF
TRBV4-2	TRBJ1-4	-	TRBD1	TGTGCCAGCAGCCGAGACAGGGGCCTTAATGAAAAACTGTTTTTT	CASSRDRGLNEKLFF
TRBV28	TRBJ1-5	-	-	TGTGCCAGCAGTTTCGGACTGCAAAATCAGCCCCAGCATTTT	CASSFGLQNQPQHF
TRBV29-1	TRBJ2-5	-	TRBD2	TGCAGCGTTGTATGGCGACTAGCGGGGGGGCGGCGAGAGACCCAGTACTTC	CSVVWRLAGGRRETQYF
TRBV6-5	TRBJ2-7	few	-	TGTGCCAGCAGTTATTCGGCAGGAACCTCCTACGAGCAGTACTTC	CASSYSAGTSYEQYF
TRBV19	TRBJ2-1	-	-	TGTGCCAGTTCCTTCCAGGGGAATGAGCAGTTCTTC	CASSFQGNEQFF
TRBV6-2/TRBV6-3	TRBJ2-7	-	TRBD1	TGTGCCAGCAGCGAGACAGGGGCCGCCTACGAGCAGTACTTC	CASSETGAAYEQYF
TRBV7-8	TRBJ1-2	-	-	TGTGCCAGCAGCGAAAATTTAGGCGGGCCAGCTAACTATGGCTACACCTTC	CASSENLGGPANYGYTF
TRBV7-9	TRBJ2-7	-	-	TGTGCCAGCAGCTTGCCCCTAGGGATCGGGGTCTACGAGCAGTACTTC	CASSLPLGIGVYEQYF
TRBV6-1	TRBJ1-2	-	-	TGTGCCAGCAGTGAAGACCTTCTCAGGGGCTACACCTTC	CASSEDLLRGYTF
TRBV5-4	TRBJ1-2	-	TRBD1	TGTGCCAGCAGCTTCGGACAGGGGGCTGGCTACACCTTC	CASSFGQGAGYTF
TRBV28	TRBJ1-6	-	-	TGTGCTACGACAGGCCCAGGGCCCCTCCACTTT	CATTGPGPLHF
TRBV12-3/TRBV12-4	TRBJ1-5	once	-	TGTGCCAGCACCACAGACAATCAGCCCCAGCATTTT	CASTTDNQPQHF
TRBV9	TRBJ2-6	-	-	TGTGCCAGCAGCGTCGAAGGACTACCTAGCTCTGGGGCCAACGTCCTGACTTTC	CASSVEGLPSSGANVLTF
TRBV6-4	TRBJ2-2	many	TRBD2	TGTGCCAGCAGTGCTAGCGGGACCGGGGAGCTGTTTTTT	CASSASGTGELFF
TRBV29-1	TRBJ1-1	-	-	TGCAGCGGGGAGGGAGTGGGCACTGAAGCTTTCTTT	CSGEGVGTEAFF
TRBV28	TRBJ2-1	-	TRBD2	TGTGCCAGCAGCCCCCCCGGCGGGAGCTCCTACAATGAGCAGTTCTTC	CASSPPGGSSYNEQFF
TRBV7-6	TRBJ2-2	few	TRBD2	TGTGCCAGCAGCTTAGGGTTCAGCGGGAGCAGCGGGGAGCTGTTTTTT	CASSLGFSGSSGELFF
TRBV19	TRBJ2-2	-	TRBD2	TGTGCCAGTAGTACCCGAGCGGGAGAATGGAACACCGGGGAGCTGTTTTTT	CASSTRAGEWNTGELFF
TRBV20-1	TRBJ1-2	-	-	TGCAGTGCTAGTATGGGGGCGAACTATGGCTACACCTTC	CSASMGANYGYTF
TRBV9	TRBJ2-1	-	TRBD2	TGTGCCAGCAGCGTAGGGACTAGCGGAGTAACCTACAATGAGCAGTTCTTC	CASSVGTSGVTYNEQFF
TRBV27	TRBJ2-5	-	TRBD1	TGTGCCAGCAGTTTGCAACAGGGGCCCCAAGAGACCCAGTACTTC	CASSLQQGPQETQYF
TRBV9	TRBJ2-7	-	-	TGTGCCAGCAGCGTAACCCCTTTCGTCACGGCCTACGAGCAGTACTTC	CASSVTPFVTAYEQYF
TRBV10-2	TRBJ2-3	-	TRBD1	TGCGCCACCAGACCCCCGGGACAGATCTTCGATACGCAGTATTTT	CATRPPGQIFDTQYF
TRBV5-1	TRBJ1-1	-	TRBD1	TGCGCCAGCAGGTACAGGGGGCAGGTGAACACTGAAGCTTTCTTT	CASRYRGQVNTEAFF
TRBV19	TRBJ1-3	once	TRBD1	TGTGCCAGTAGAACCACCACGACAGGGGAAAACACCATATATTTT	CASRTTTTGENTIYF
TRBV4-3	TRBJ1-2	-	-	TGCGCCAGCAGCCAAGATTTTACGACAAGTACTGGCTACACCTTC	CASSQDFTTSTGYTF
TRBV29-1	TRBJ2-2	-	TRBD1	TGCAGCGTCGAGGGACAGGGGAACACCGGGGAGCTGTTTTTT	CSVEGQGNTGELFF
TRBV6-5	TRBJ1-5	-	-	TGTGCCAGCACGCAGGGGCGGAATCAGCCCCAGCATTTT	CASTQGRNQPQHF
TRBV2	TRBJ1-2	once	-	TGTGCCAGCAGTGGCCAGCGACCCTATGGCTACACCTTC	CASSGQRPYGYTF
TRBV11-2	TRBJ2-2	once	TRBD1	TGTGCCAGCAGCCACACAGGACAGGGGAACACCGGGGAGCTGTTTTTT	CASSHTGQGNTGELFF
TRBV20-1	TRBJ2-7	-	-	TGCAGTGCTAGTGTTAGTCGAGACTACGAGCAGTACTTC	CSASVSRDYEQYF
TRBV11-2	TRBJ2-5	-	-	TGTGCCAGCAGCGCCAGGGGGGTGGCCCAAGAGACCCAGTACTTC	CASSARGVAQETQYF